The rows below give T cell receptor beta chains drawn from one sample of a study of response to subunit inactivated influenza vaccine. TCRdb passed the RT-PCR reads through MiXCR, listing each CDR3 protein once. The sample shows approximately 730,000 distinct CDR3 sequences, approximately 14% of them seen only once. The source was PBMCs from blood, collected 14 days before vaccination. The receptors come from a man aged 50-60 years who received an inactivated influenza vaccine. The CDR3 runs from the conserved cysteine through the conserved F or W. The order of the fields is J gene, clone size, V gene, D gene, CDR3 DNA, CDR3 protein. A D gene is named only where the DNA matches it firmly. Rows give clone size only sometimes, using once, few, many, or a class for an expanded clone.

TRBJ2-3 - TRBV28 TRBD2 TGTGCCAGCAGGATAGCGGGAGCCGGTGGAGATACGCAGTATTTT CASRIAGAGGDTQYF
TRBJ2-2 few TRBV15 - TGTGCCACCAGCATCTGGCGGGCGAACACCGGGGAGCTGTTTTTT CATSIWRANTGELFF
TRBJ2-2 few TRBV5-5 - TGTGCCAGCAGCTTCCCCCGGGACACCGGGGAGCTGTTTTTT CASSFPRDTGELFF
TRBJ1-6 - TRBV27 TRBD1 TGTGCCAGCAGTTTTGTAGGGGGCAATTCACCCCTCCACTTT CASSFVGGNSPLHF
TRBJ2-3 many TRBV29-1 TRBD2 TGCAGCGTTGAGATGGGAGGGTATGAAGATACGCAGTATTTT CSVEMGGYEDTQYF
TRBJ2-1 few TRBV5-6 TRBD2 TGTGCCAGCAGACTAGTAGGCGGGGGGGCCTTCAATGAGCAGTTCTTC CASRLVGGGAFNEQFF
TRBJ2-7 few TRBV2 - TGTGCCAGCAGTGCACAGGGGAGGGACGAGCAGTACTTC CASSAQGRDEQYF
TRBJ2-1 - TRBV19 TRBD2 TGTGCCAGTAGTATTGGGACTAGTACCAATGAGCAGTTCTTC CASSIGTSTNEQFF
TRBJ2-1 - TRBV4-3 TRBD2 TGCGCCAGCAGCCAAGTAACTAGCGGATACAATGAGCAGTTCTTC CASSQVTSGYNEQFF
TRBJ2-3 - TRBV7-9 - TGTGCCAGCAGCGTGAAGGATACGCAGTATTTT CASSVKDTQYF
TRBJ1-1 few TRBV7-2 - TGTGCCAGCAGCTCTTATGGGATGAACACTGAAGCTTTCTTT CASSSYGMNTEAFF
TRBJ2-7 few TRBV19 TRBD1 TGTGCCAGTAGTATATGGCCAGGGGGAAGCTCCTACGAGCAGTACTTC CASSIWPGGSSYEQYF
TRBJ1-1 - TRBV20-1 - TGCAGTGCTAGAGATTTCGTACAGGCCAACTTCGAAGCTTTCTTT CSARDFVQANFEAFF
TRBJ2-7 - TRBV11-2 - TGTGCCAGCAGCTTAGCAAGCCGGCGCAGGGGCCTCTACGAGCAGTACTTC CASSLASRRRGLYEQYF
TRBJ2-1 few TRBV20-1 - TGCAGTGCTAGCCCTAGTCCCTACAATGAGCAGTTCTTC CSASPSPYNEQFF
TRBJ1-5 - TRBV7-2 TRBD1 TGTGCCAGCAGCTTCATCGGACAGGGCAATCAGCCCCAGCATTTT CASSFIGQGNQPQHF
TRBJ2-3 - TRBV6-2/TRBV6-3 - TGTGCCAGCAGAGCCACAATTTCAACAGATACGCAGTATTTT CASRATISTDTQYF
TRBJ2-7 few TRBV28 - TGTGCCAGCAGTTTGATGGGGGATTCCTACGAGCAGTACTTC CASSLMGDSYEQYF
TRBJ2-6 - TRBV24-1 - TGTGCCACCAGTGGGGGGGCAACTGGGGCCAACGTCCTGACTTTC CATSGGATGANVLTF
TRBJ2-4 many TRBV18 - TGTGCCAGCTCAAGGGACGGCTCTCCAAAAAACATTCAGTACTTC CASSRDGSPKNIQYF
TRBJ1-5 - TRBV6-2/TRBV6-3 TRBD1 TGTGCCAGCAGTTATGACAGGGGGATCAATCAGCCCCAGCATTTT CASSYDRGINQPQHF
TRBJ1-2 few TRBV28 - TGTGCCAGCAGTTTTGTGGAAGCTAACTATGGCTACACCTTC CASSFVEANYGYTF
TRBJ2-1 - TRBV12-3/TRBV12-4 - TGTGCCAGCACTTCCCGGTTTGGTGAGCAGTTCTTC CASTSRFGEQFF
TRBJ2-7 - TRBV7-9 - TGTGCCAGCAGCTTAGAGCAGGGCACCTCCTACGAGCAGTACTTC CASSLEQGTSYEQYF
TRBJ2-5 many TRBV28 TRBD2 TGTGCCAGCAGCTCCGGACTAGCGGGACAAGAGACCCAGTACTTC CASSSGLAGQETQYF
TRBJ1-4 - TRBV4-2 TRBD1 TGTGCCACCGCACCTCAGACAGGGCCGGGCGAAAAACTGTTTTTT CATAPQTGPGEKLFF